The 11 T cell receptor beta chains in this list originate from one sample, sequenced in a study of blood T cell repertoires in COVID-19 (dated by TCRdb to the early 2020s). Libraries were made using the immunoSEQ multiplex PCR assay. Sourced from immuneACCESS, this table was stored by TCRdb with only in-frame sequences that have V and J called. A share of the clones is absent; for the studies checked, an unresolved V gene accounts for under half, and the remainder has no known explanation. The sample table records around 430,000 clones; about nine tenths of these occur just once. The top ten hold approximately 12% of the sample. Sequenced input: peripheral blood. The receptors stem from a woman aged 45-59 years with COVID-19, enrolled during active disease.

This sequence joins TRBV2 and TRBJ2-3, with 8 bases lining up with TRBD2. The CDR3 is 15 amino acids. CDR1 is SNHLY, CDR2 FYNNEI, per germline. V was clipped by 5 bases and J by 6 bases; unmatched bases: 10. The CDR3 reads CASSLAGLPLDTQYF. For the CDR3, the DNA is TGTGCCAGCAGTTTAGCGGGGCTCCCCTTGGATACGCAGTATTTT.

The table lists this clone with a count of one. The genes are TRBV3-1 (or the pseudogene TRBV3-2) and TRBJ1-2, with D hard to call. Deletions cut 1 base from V and 2 bases from J, with 11 bases between. The V gene's germline CDR1 is LGHDT and CDR2 YNNKEL (reference sequence). The CDR3 spans 15 residues. The CDR3 here is CASSQGFTGNYGYTF. The CDR3 nucleotides are TGTGCCAGCAGCCAAGGTTTTACGGGGAACTATGGCTACACCTTC.

The J gene is TRBJ1-1, the V gene TRBV7-9; the D gene is possibly TRBD1 (5 bases). Germline CDR1 reads SEHNR; CDR2 reads FQNEAQ (reference sequence). Trimming took 4 bases from V and 7 from J, leaving 10 bases between them. This CDR3 region has 12 residues. The CDR3: CASSSRQYEAFF. The CDR3 nucleotides are TGTGCCAGCAGCTCCCGACAGTATGAAGCTTTCTTT.

The chain carries TRBV25-1 and TRBJ2-2, with TRBD1 identical over 9 bases. J gave up 2 bases and V 6 bases, and 13 bases lay outside the gene matches. Germline loops: CDR1 MGHDK, CDR2 SYGVNS. CDR3 length equals 18 residues. The chain's CDR3 is CASRGSGTGMKNTGELFF. CDR3 coding DNA: TGTGCCAGCAGAGGGTCCGGGACAGGGATGAAAAACACCGGGGAGCTGTTTTTT.

The DNA of the CDR3 is TGCGCCAGCAGCCTGGGGACTAGCGGGCTTCAAGAGACCCAGTACTTC. Protein product: CASSLGTSGLQETQYF. The rearrangement links TRBV5-1 to TRBJ2-5, with 12 bases matching TRBD2. CDR3 length: 16 amino acids. Germline V gene data show CDR1 as SGHRS and CDR2 as YFSETQ. J lost 2 bases, V lost 4 bases, and 6 bases had no gene match. Drawing the rest from reference TRBV5-1 and TRBJ2-5, the complete variable domain is KAGVTQTPRYLIKTRGQQVTLSCSPISGHRSVSWYQQTPGQGLQFLFEYFSETQRNKGNFPGRFSGRQFSNSRSEMNVSTLELGDSALYLCASSLGTSGLQETQYFGPGTRLLVL.

V and J are TRBV7-3 and TRBJ2-2; tentative D call: TRBD2 (5 bases). V was trimmed by 5 bases and J by 5 bases, leaving 12 bases between them. Germline-derived CDR1 and CDR2 are SGHTA and FQGTGA. The CDR3 contains 14 residues. This CDR3 reads CASSPGLATGELFF. The CDR3 bases are TGTGCCAGCAGCCCTGGGCTAGCTACCGGGGAGCTGTTTTTT.

V usage is TRBV3-1 (or the pseudogene TRBV3-2) and J usage is TRBJ2-3, with D possibly TRBD2 on 5 matching bases. The CDR3 runs 16 residues. V was cut by 4 bases and J by 4 bases, with 18 bases left in between. Germline V gene data show CDR1 as LGHDT and CDR2 as YNNKEL (reference sequence). The CDR3 sequence: CASSLQLSLGADTQYF. The CDR3 coding sequence is TGTGCCAGCAGCCTGCAACTTAGCCTCGGGGCAGATACGCAGTATTTT.

This chain connects TRBV30 to TRBJ1-2; D is perhaps TRBD1 (5 bases). Trimming removed 4 bases from V and 4 bases from J, with 13 bases in between. This CDR3 comprises 13 residues. Germline-derived CDR1 and CDR2 are GTSNPN and SVGIG (reference sequence). The chain's CDR3 is CAWMGQGSYGYTF. In DNA form, the CDR3 reads TGTGCCTGGATGGGCCAGGGTAGCTATGGCTACACCTTC.

V is TRBV14 and J is TRBJ2-3; D perhaps matches TRBD1 (5 bases). The CDR3 has 12 residues. The V and J ends lost 4 bases and 6 bases respectively, with 8 bases between them. The V gene's germline CDR1 is SGHDN and CDR2 FVKESK. In DNA, the CDR3 is TGTGCCAGCAGCCCGAACAGGGATACGCAGTATTTT. Encoded protein: CASSPNRDTQYF.

The chain is built from TRBV4-2 and TRBJ1-3; 9 bases are a match to TRBD1. The CDR3 totals 19 residues. V lost 4 bases to trimming and J lost 4 bases; unmatched junction nucleotides: 17. Per the germline V gene, CDR1 is LGHNA and CDR2 is YNFKEQ. For the CDR3, the DNA is TGTGCCAGCAGCCGCGAGCATCCCGGGACAGGGCGGGCCGGAAACACCATATATTTT. Its protein is CASSREHPGTGRAGNTIYF.

The rearrangement joins TRBV6-5 to TRBJ2-7; D not resolved. The V gene lost 6 bases and the J gene lost 2 bases, with 14 bases spanning the gap. The germline gives CDR1 MNHEY, CDR2 SVGAGI. The CDR3 extends over 14 amino acids. The CDR3 region has the DNA TGTGCCAGCAGCGACCTAGTGAGGCCCTACGAGCAGTACTTC. This codes for CASSDLVRPYEQYF.